This TCR beta chain was captured in a study of cytomegalovirus exposure and HLA in healthy donors. Looking at the study overall: The 95 to 150 validation repertoires used a platform that matched the one used for the 550 to 800 first-cohort repertoires, as a later analysis reported.

V shed 5 bases and J shed 0 bases, with 11 bases lying between them. Germline V lookup: CDR1 MNHEY, CDR2 SVGAGI. This CDR3 has 14 residues. Clones were read by immunoSEQ multiplex PCR, and TCRdb kept only the in-frame ones, dropping some. The data show about 270,000 clones, 86% seen once. Study observations and caveats: Overall, some 160 TCR beta chains were annotated as cytomegalovirus-associated. With high specificity and sensitivity, the classifier reportedly diagnosed cytomegalovirus status. Subsequent analysis found a tendency for first-cohort TCR clusters to co-occur within the roughly 130 validation repertoires.

This clone was found a few times. Its antigen is still unknown. The TCR originated in a woman between 18 and 29 years old in good health and CMV-seronegative. J is TRBJ2-7 and V is TRBV6-5; the D gene is possibly TRBD2 (5 bases). Sequencing was carried out using PBMCs. The CDR3 protein is CASSNLGSSYEQYF. CDR3 coding DNA: TGTGCCAGCAGTAACTTAGGGAGCTCCTACGAGCAGTACTTC.